This T cell receptor (beta chain) emerged from a study of identifying expanded T cells in peripheral blood. Study observations and caveats: Clone count variance between approximately 2-week samples rose with total template count. Technical replicates showed approximately 1.2 changed clones; around 2 weeks roughly 15; four weeks 19.

Here immunoSEQ multiplex PCR was the method, and the copy in TCRdb shows in-frame clones only, minus some. The sample lists about 100,000 clones; over 70% were seen once. Healthy donors had no documented immune events, such as infections, while sampled. Germline CDR1 and CDR2: SGHAT and FQDESV (reference sequence). Trimming pared 7 bases from V and 1 base from J, leaving 17 bases between. The CDR3 has 15 amino acids. Concerning this clone itself: Its specificity is unknown.

This clonotype was sampled from a person between 18 and 69 years old in good health. The sample was blood. The chain couples TRBV11-1 to TRBJ2-7, with D possibly being TRBD1 or TRBD2 (6 bases each). The CDR3 reads CASNYLWGASYEQYF. CDR3 bases: TGTGCCAGCAACTACTTGTGGGGGGCATCCTACGAGCAGTACTTC.